This is a list of T cell receptor beta chains from one sample in a study of T cells in Graves' hyperthyroidism and ophthalmopathy. Using its own MiXCR run on the multiplex PCR reads, TCRdb lists one record per CDR3 protein. The sample holds about half a million distinct CDR3 sequences; around 21% are singletons and the top ten take 26%. Input material: blood. The source is a man between 18 and 29 years old with Graves' hyperthyroidism. CDR3s include the opening cysteine and the closing phenylalanine or tryptophan. The D gene is left open where the match is weak. Some rows have no size entry. The others give once, few or many, or a class for an expanded clone.

TRBJ1-2	NA	many	TRBV19	CASSSGSGYTF	TGTGCCAGTAGTTCCGGGAGCGGCTACACCTTC
TRBJ2-5	NA	few	TRBV4-1	CASSTPRPGRGPRGGETQYF	TGCGCCAGCAGCACGCCTCGACCTGGGCGGGGGCCCCGAGGGGGAGAGACCCAGTACTTC
TRBJ1-3	NA	many	TRBV4-1	CASSQGGLGSSGNTIYF	TGCGCCAGCAGCCAAGGAGGGCTGGGTTCCTCTGGAAACACCATATATTTT
TRBJ1-6	NA	NA	TRBV10-3	CAISDRDKYNSPLHF	TGTGCCATCAGCGACCGGGACAAGTATAATTCACCCCTCCACTTT
TRBJ2-2	NA	few	TRBV30	CAWSVGVLYGELFF	TGTGCCTGGAGTGTGGGGGTTCTGTACGGGGAGCTGTTTTTT
TRBJ2-2	NA	NA	TRBV10-3	CAIKPGSGELFF	TGTGCCATCAAGCCGGGGAGCGGGGAGCTGTTTTTT
TRBJ1-5	TRBD1	NA	TRBV6-4	CASRRDREFDQPQHF	TGTGCCAGCAGGAGGGACAGGGAGTTTGATCAGCCCCAGCATTTT
TRBJ1-1	TRBD1	NA	TRBV12-3/TRBV12-4	CASSILQGVSEAFF	TGTGCCAGCAGCATCCTCCAGGGGGTGTCTGAAGCTTTCTTT
TRBJ1-1	TRBD1	many	TRBV6-5	CASSYYTGGRTEAFF	TGTGCCAGCAGTTATTATACAGGGGGTCGCACTGAAGCTTTCTTT
TRBJ2-7	NA	few	TRBV5-1	CASSLDGATYEQYF	TGCGCCAGCAGCTTGGATGGGGCGACCTACGAGCAGTACTTC
TRBJ1-2	TRBD1	many	TRBV6-2/TRBV6-3	CASSYWGQGGLTGYGYTF	TGTGCCAGCAGTTACTGGGGACAGGGAGGACTCACGGGCTATGGCTACACCTTC
TRBJ1-2	TRBD1	NA	TRBV28	CASSYGQGFYGYTF	TGTGCCAGCAGCTATGGACAGGGTTTTTATGGCTACACCTTC